This TCR beta chain stems from a study of blood T cell repertoires in COVID-19. Overall study context: COVID-19 samples from acute and convalescent phases originated in the United States, Italy and Spain. Sources were T cells, B-cell-depleted T cells, or PBMCs; the material itself was cDNA or gDNA.

Study processing details: Estimation of nucleated cell counts relied on the amplification of reference gene primers. Some clones are missing from TCRdb's copy, which holds only in-frame ones; the method was immunoSEQ multiplex PCR. That table furnishes V, J and clone size, whereas the DNA furnished D and trimming. The profile shows over 70,000 clones, 70% to 85% of them singletons. V lost 4 bases to trimming and J lost 1 base; unmatched junction nucleotides: 5. The CDR3 has 15 amino acids. Germline V gene sequence: CDR1 SGHDN, CDR2 FVKESK. The chain carries TRBV14 and TRBJ1-2; 8 bases fit TRBD1. The sequence came from a man in his 70s with acute or convalescent COVID-19. Sequenced: peripheral blood. The CDR3 spells CASSPRQGSNYGYTF. The DNA of the CDR3 is TGTGCCAGCAGCCCTCGACAGGGGAGTAACTATGGCTACACCTTC.